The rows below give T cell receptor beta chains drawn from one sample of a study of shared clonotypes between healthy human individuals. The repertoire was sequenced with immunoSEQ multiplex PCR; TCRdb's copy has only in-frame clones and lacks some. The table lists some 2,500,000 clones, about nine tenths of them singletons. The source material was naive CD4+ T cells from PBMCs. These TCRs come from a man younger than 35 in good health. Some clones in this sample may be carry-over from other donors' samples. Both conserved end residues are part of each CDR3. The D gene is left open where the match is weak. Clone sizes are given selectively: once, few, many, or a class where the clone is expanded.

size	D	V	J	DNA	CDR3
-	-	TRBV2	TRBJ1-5	TGTGCCAGCAGTGAACGGGTTAAGTCTCAGCCCCAGCATTTT	CASSERVKSQPQHF
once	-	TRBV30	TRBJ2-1	TGTGCCTGGAGTGTACATCCCCAATACAATGAGCAGTTCTTC	CAWSVHPQYNEQFF
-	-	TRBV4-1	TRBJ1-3	TGCGCCAGCAGCCAAGGACTGCTACGTACCTCTGGAAACACCATATATTTT	CASSQGLLRTSGNTIYF
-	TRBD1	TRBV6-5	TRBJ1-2	TGTGCCAGCAGACCGACAGGGGGCGGGGGCTACACCTTC	CASRPTGGGGYTF
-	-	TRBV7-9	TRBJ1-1	TGTGCCAGCAGCTTGGGAGCTATCATGAACACTGAAGCTTTCTTT	CASSLGAIMNTEAFF
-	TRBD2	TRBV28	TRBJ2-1	TGTGCCAGCAGTTATTCGGGAGGGCCTTACAATGAGCAGTTCTTC	CASSYSGGPYNEQFF
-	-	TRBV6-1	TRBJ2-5	TGTGCCACCAGTAGGAGCCAAGAGACCCAGTACTTC	CATSRSQETQYF
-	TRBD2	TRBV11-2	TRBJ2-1	TGTGCCAGCAGCCAGCTTTTTGGGGGAGGGAGCTCCTACAATGAGCAGTTCTTC	CASSQLFGGGSSYNEQFF
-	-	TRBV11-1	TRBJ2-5	TGTGCCAGCAGCTTTGTTTCCGGTGGGATCATCGAGACCCAGTACTTC	CASSFVSGGIIETQYF
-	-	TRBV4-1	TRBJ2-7	TGCGCCAGCAGCCAAGTACAGTGGGACGAGCAGTACTTC	CASSQVQWDEQYF
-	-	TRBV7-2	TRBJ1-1	TGTGCCAGCAGCTTACGCGGGAACACTGAAGCTTTCTTT	CASSLRGNTEAFF
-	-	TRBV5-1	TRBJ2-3	TGCGCCAGCAGCTTGGCCGGGCCGAGGGCGGGACGCACAGATACGCAGTATTTT	CASSLAGPRAGRTDTQYF
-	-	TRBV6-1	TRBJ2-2	TGTGCCAGCAGTGAATATGGGGGGAGGAACACCGGGGAGCTGTTTTTT	CASSEYGGRNTGELFF
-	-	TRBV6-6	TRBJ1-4	TGTGCCAGCAGTGACCGGGGAGGGGAAAAACTGTTTTTT	CASSDRGGEKLFF
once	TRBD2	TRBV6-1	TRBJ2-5	TGTGCCAGCAGTGAACTAGCGGGATTCGAGACCCAGTACTTC	CASSELAGFETQYF
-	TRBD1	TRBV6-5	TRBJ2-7	TGTGCCAGCACCGCTGGTTCTACAGGGGAGTCGTACTTC	CASTAGSTGESYF
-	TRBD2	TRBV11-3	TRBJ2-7	TGTGCCAGCAGCTTAGGCGGGACTAGTTCTGGCGAGCAGTACTTC	CASSLGGTSSGEQYF
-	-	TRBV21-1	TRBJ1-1	TGTGCCAGCAGCAAAGAAGACAGGGCAATGAACACTGAAGCTTTCTTT	CASSKEDRAMNTEAFF
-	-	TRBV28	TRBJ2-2	TGTGCCAGCAGTTTGGTGGGGCGGTGGGGGCCCGATGCCACCGGGGAGCTGTTTTTT	CASSLVGRWGPDATGELFF
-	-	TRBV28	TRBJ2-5	TGTGCCAGCAGTTTACGGATGTCAGAGACCCAGTACTTC	CASSLRMSETQYF
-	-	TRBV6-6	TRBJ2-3	TGTGCCAGCAGTTTGGGGATTCCAGATACGCAGTATTTT	CASSLGIPDTQYF
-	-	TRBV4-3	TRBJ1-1	TGCGCCAGCAGCCAAGTAGGGGGGAACACTGAAGCTTTCTTT	CASSQVGGNTEAFF
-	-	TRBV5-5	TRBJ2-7	TGTGCCAGCAGCTTATACGACCGCTCCTACGAGCAGTACTTC	CASSLYDRSYEQYF
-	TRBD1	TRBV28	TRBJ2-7	TGTGCCAGCAGTTTTGACCTAGGGGGACAGGGGTCCTACGAGCAGTACTTC	CASSFDLGGQGSYEQYF
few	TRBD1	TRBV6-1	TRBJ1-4	TGTGCCAGCAGTGACAGACGGGACAGGGGTGAAAAACTGTTTTTT	CASSDRRDRGEKLFF
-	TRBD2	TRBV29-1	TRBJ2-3	TGCAGCGCAACTAGCGGCCCGGGGGCAGATACGCAGTATTTT	CSATSGPGADTQYF
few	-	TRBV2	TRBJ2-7	TGTGCCAGCAGTGAAGCAGGCCCCCTGGGGTACTTC	CASSEAGPLGYF
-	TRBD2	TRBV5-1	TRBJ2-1	TGCGCCAGCAGCTTGGGCGCGGGGGGGCCCAATGAGCAGTTCTTC	CASSLGAGGPNEQFF
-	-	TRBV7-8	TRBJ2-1	TGTGCCAGCAGCTTAGCGGCCCAGGGATCCCCCTACAATGAGCAGTTCTTC	CASSLAAQGSPYNEQFF
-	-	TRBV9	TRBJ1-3	TGTGCCAGCAGCGTGGGGGGGAACACCATATATTTT	CASSVGGNTIYF
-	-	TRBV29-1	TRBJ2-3	TGCAGCGTTGTCAGGGATGGAGATACGCAGTATTTT	CSVVRDGDTQYF
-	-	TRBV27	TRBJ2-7	TGTGCCGGCAGTCTTAAGGGGGGCTACGAGCAGTACTTC	CAGSLKGGYEQYF
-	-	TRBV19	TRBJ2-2	TGTGCCAGTAGTATCGACAGCATTGCGAACACCGGGGAGCTGTTTTTT	CASSIDSIANTGELFF
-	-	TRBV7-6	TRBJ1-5	TGTGCCAGCAGCTTGGAATACGGTCAGCCCCAGCATTTT	CASSLEYGQPQHF
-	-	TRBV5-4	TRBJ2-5	TGTGCCAGCAGCCCTCCGGGGGCTAGGGGACAAGAGACCCAGTACTTC	CASSPPGARGQETQYF
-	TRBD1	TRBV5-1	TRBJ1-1	TGCGCCAGCAGCTTGGGGGGACAGGGGAGACTTGAAGCTTTCTTT	CASSLGGQGRLEAFF
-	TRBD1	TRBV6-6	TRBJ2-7	TGTGCCAGCAGTATTGGACAGGGTCTCTACGAGCAGTACTTC	CASSIGQGLYEQYF
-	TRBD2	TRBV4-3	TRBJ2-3	TGCGCCAGCAGCTTACAACCGGGAGCGGGAGGGGCAGATACGCAGTATTTT	CASSLQPGAGGADTQYF
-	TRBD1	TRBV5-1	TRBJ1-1	TGCGCCAGCAGCAGCGGACAGGGGAACACTGAAGCTTTCTTT	CASSSGQGNTEAFF
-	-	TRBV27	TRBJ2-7	TGTGCCAGCAGTTATCACAGGGACTCCTACGAGCAGTACTTC	CASSYHRDSYEQYF
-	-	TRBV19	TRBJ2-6	TGTGCCAGTACCCTGCAGCTCTCTGGGGCCAACGTCCTGACTTTC	CASTLQLSGANVLTF
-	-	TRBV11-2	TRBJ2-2	TGTGCCAGCGGATCCGGGACACGGAGCCGAACCGGGGAGCTGTTTTTT	CASGSGTRSRTGELFF
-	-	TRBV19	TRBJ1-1	TGTGCCAGTAGTATAGCGGCAGCGAACACTGAAGCTTTCTTT	CASSIAAANTEAFF
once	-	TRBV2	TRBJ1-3	TGTGCCAGCAGCTTAGGGCGTTCTGGAAACACCATATATTTT	CASSLGRSGNTIYF
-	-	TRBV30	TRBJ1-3	TGTGCCTGGAGTCGGCTGATCTCTGGAAACACCATATATTTT	CAWSRLISGNTIYF